This T cell receptor (beta chain) was obtained from a study of cytomegalovirus exposure and HLA in healthy donors. The primer mix had 60 Vbeta and 13 Jbeta primers. Assay used: immunoSEQ multiplex PCR; TCRdb lists only in-frame clones, some missing. This table has roughly 130,000 clones, around 67% appearing once. The germline CDR1 and CDR2 sequences are SEHNR and FQNEAQ (reference sequence). The CDR3 covers 13 residues. With regard to this clone: At one end, the junction sequence differs from germline, possibly due to a read error.

What was sequenced was PBMCs. This receptor was taken from a man aged 18 to 35 in good health and CMV-seropositive. This sequence joins TRBV7-9 and TRBJ2-7; a weak D match, TRBD1 (5 bases). This CDR3 is CSSSLAQGYEQYF. CDR3 coding DNA: TGTTCCAGCAGCTTAGCTCAGGGTTACGAGCAGTACTTC.